The subject of this entry is one T cell receptor beta chain. The data are from a study of blood T cell repertoires in COVID-19. At the level of the study: Both acute and convalescent COVID-19 samples were obtained from the United States, Italy and Spain. Sources were T cells, B-cell-depleted T cells, or PBMCs; the material itself was cDNA or gDNA.

Trimming removed 3 bases from V and 4 bases from J, with 13 bases in between. CDR3 length: 14 residues. Germline V gives CDR1 MDHEN, CDR2 SYDVKM. In the source study's methods: Amplifying reference gene primers gave estimates of nucleated cell counts. TCRdb's copy holds only in-frame clones and misses some; the assay was immunoSEQ multiplex PCR. D and trimming were read from the DNA, whereas the V and J calls and clone size are those reported in that table. The repertoire holds about 200,000 clones, with over 60% as singletons. This chain links TRBV28 with TRBJ2-7; D uncertain. This receptor was identified in a woman in her 70s with acute or convalescent COVID-19. Sequencing was done on a sample of peripheral blood. The CDR3 coding sequence is TGTGCCAGCAGTTTCGAAGCCTTTCCGTACGAGCAGTACTTC. Translated: CASSFEAFPYEQYF.